The 21 T cell receptor beta chains below come from one sample, sequenced in a study of blood T cell repertoires in COVID-19. Profiling relied on immunoSEQ multiplex PCR, and the TCRdb table lists in-frame clones only, not all of them. Here the sample spans 100,000 to 150,000 clones, roughly 83% being singletons. Sequencing was carried out using peripheral blood. The source is a woman younger than 45 who had recovered from COVID-19.

The chain employs TRBV6-5 and TRBJ2-7; weak D call: TRBD2 (5 bases). Germline-derived CDR1 and CDR2 are MNHEY and SVGAGI. This CDR3 spans 15 amino acids. V was shortened by 2 bases and J by 3 bases, with 14 bases between the two germline ends. The CDR3 DNA follows: TGTGCCAGCAGTTACACGGGGAATTGGGGCTACGAGCAGTACTTC. Translating it yields CASSYTGNWGYEQYF.

This clone has only a few counts. This sequence joins TRBV6-1 and TRBJ1-5, with TRBD1 as a possible D gene (6 bases). There are 16 residues in the CDR3. Trimming stripped 4 bases from V and 3 bases from J, with 16 bases between. CDR1 and CDR2 from the germline V gene are MNHNS and SASEGT. CDR3 region: CASSVQGQIFNQPQHF. In DNA, the CDR3 is TGTGCCAGCAGTGTACAGGGACAAATTTTCAATCAGCCCCAGCATTTT.

This clone has a handful of counts. This chain connects TRBV5-8 to TRBJ1-5, with D hard to call. This CDR3 is built from 15 residues. Trimming took off 2 bases at V and 2 bases at J, with 11 bases between the two ends. Per the germline V gene, CDR1 is SGHTS and CDR2 is YDEGEE. CDR3 loop: CASSFRGSGNQPQHF. As DNA, the CDR3 is TGTGCCAGCAGCTTTCGGGGAAGTGGCAATCAGCCCCAGCATTTT.

The chain has TRBV5-4 and TRBJ1-3; 7 nucleotides agree with TRBD1. This CDR3 spans 16 amino acids. Germline V gene data show CDR1 as SGHNT and CDR2 as YYREEE (reference sequence). Trimming took 4 bases from V and 1 from J; bases not matched to a gene: 8. This CDR3 reads CASSTQQGWSGNTIYF. CDR3 in DNA: TGTGCCAGCAGCACTCAACAGGGGTGGTCTGGAAACACCATATATTTT.

The V call is TRBV19, the J call TRBJ2-7; 11 bases are shared with TRBD2. Per germline, CDR1 LNHDA and CDR2 SQIVND (reference sequence). V lost 4 bases and J lost 1; bases outside the gene matches: 3. The CDR3 has 15 amino acids. The CDR3 sequence is CASSKLAGESYEQYF. CDR3 DNA: TGTGCCAGTAGTAAACTAGCGGGAGAGTCCTACGAGCAGTACTTC.

This clone came up a few times. The rearrangement uses TRBV7-3 and TRBJ2-7; D is unresolved. This CDR3 is built from 15 residues. The germline V gene has CDR1 SGHTA and CDR2 FQGTGA. V was trimmed by 2 bases and J by 2 bases, leaving 13 bases between them. This CDR3 is CASSLVGTEPYEQYF. DNA of the CDR3: TGTGCCAGCAGCTTAGTAGGCACGGAGCCCTACGAGCAGTACTTC.

The rearrangement links TRBV5-4 to TRBJ1-1; D not certain. The CDR3 is 13 residues long. The germline CDR1 and CDR2 sequences are SGHNT and YYREEE (reference sequence). V lost 0 bases to trimming and J lost 5 bases, with 8 bases between them. CDR3 sequence reads: CASSLGEATEAFF. The CDR3 DNA is TGTGCCAGCAGCTTGGGTGAGGCGACTGAAGCTTTCTTT. The whole variable domain, filled in from reference TRBV5-4 and TRBJ1-1, reads ETGVTQSPTHLIKTRGQQVTLRCSSQSGHNTVSWYQQALGQGPQFIFQYYREEENGRGNFPPRFSGLQFPNYSSELNVNALELDDSALYLCASSLGEATEAFFGQGTRLTVV.

The V call is TRBV11-2, the J call TRBJ2-5, with 7 bases fitting TRBD2. V lost 2 bases to trimming and J lost 2 bases; unmatched junction nucleotides: 5. The germline gives CDR1 SGHAT, CDR2 FQNNGV. This CDR3 is built from 15 residues. The CDR3 spells CASSLSGTVQETQYF. CDR3 DNA: TGTGCCAGCAGCTTAAGCGGGACGGTTCAAGAGACCCAGTACTTC.

This chain uses TRBV28 with TRBJ2-3; TRBD2 aligns across 11 bases. This CDR3 is built from 15 residues. Germline V gives CDR1 MDHEN, CDR2 SYDVKM. Trimming removed 7 bases from V and 0 bases from J; junction bases left unmatched: 3. The DNA of the CDR3 is TGTGCCAGCACTAGCGGGGGGTCTAGCACAGATACGCAGTATTTT. As protein: CASTSGGSSTDTQYF.

The chain recombines TRBV5-1 with TRBJ2-1; 7 bases line up with TRBD2. The CDR3 has 15 amino acids. CDR1 is SGHRS, CDR2 YFSETQ, per germline. V lost 2 bases to trimming and J lost 7 bases; unmatched junction nucleotides: 9. CDR3 loop: CASSLAGPLGNEQFF. The CDR3 nucleotides are TGCGCCAGCAGCTTAGCGGGACCCCTTGGGAATGAGCAGTTCTTC.

The chain combines TRBV5-4 with TRBJ1-2; TRBD1 matches at 7 bases. Germline CDR1 SGHNT, CDR2 YYREEE (reference sequence). The CDR3 length is 14 residues. Trimming took 0 bases from V and 3 from J; bases not matched to a gene: 2. The DNA for the CDR3 is TGTGCCAGCAGCTTGGAAGGGGGCGACTATGGCTACACCTTC. Translation: CASSLEGGDYGYTF.

This sequence joins TRBV2 and TRBJ2-7; 12 nucleotides match TRBD2. CDR1 is SNHLY, CDR2 FYNNEI, per germline. J lost 4 bases, V lost 6 bases, and 7 bases had no gene match. The CDR3 sequence is 15 residues long. The CDR3 coding sequence is TGTGCCAGCAGCTCGACTAGCGGGGGAATTTACGAGCAGTACTTC. This codes for CASSSTSGGIYEQYF.

J is TRBJ1-4 and V is TRBV4-1, with unresolved D. The CDR3 has 14 residues. Germline assignment: CDR1 MGHRA and CDR2 YSYEKL. V lost 3 bases and J lost 3, with 8 bases in between. This chain's CDR3 is CASSHLRSNEKLFF. Here the CDR3 DNA reads TGCGCCAGCAGCCATCTGAGATCTAATGAAAAACTGTTTTTT.

The chain employs TRBV7-9 and TRBJ2-3; 7 bases map to TRBD1. Looked up from germline, CDR1 is SEHNR and CDR2 is FQNEAQ (reference sequence). Germline trimming cut 5 bases from V and 2 bases from J; bases unmatched to any gene: 7. This CDR3 comprises 15 residues. Here the CDR3 reads CASSHIDRVTDTQYF. For the CDR3, the DNA is TGTGCCAGCAGCCACATCGACAGGGTCACAGATACGCAGTATTTT.

This chain connects TRBV28 to TRBJ2-5; D unclear. Trimming removed 8 bases from V and 5 bases from J, with 15 bases in between. CDR1 and CDR2 (germline): MDHEN, SYDVKM. The CDR3 has 13 amino acids. CDR3 coding DNA: TGTGCCAGCCGGTTGGGCGCTTCGGAGACCCAGTACTTC. Protein product: CASRLGASETQYF.

The chain employs TRBV25-1 and TRBJ2-3; tentative D call: TRBD1 (5 bases). Trimming took off 5 bases at V and 3 bases at J, with 21 bases between the two ends. This CDR3 is 17 amino acids long. Germline loops: CDR1 MGHDK, CDR2 SYGVNS. CDR3 sequence reads: CASSSPTDHTMTDTQYF. The CDR3 coding sequence is TGTGCCAGCAGTAGCCCGACAGACCATACCATGACAGATACGCAGTATTTT.

This clone was recorded a few times. This chain links TRBV3-1 (or the pseudogene TRBV3-2) with TRBJ1-4; 7 positions match TRBD1. Germline CDR1 reads LGHDT; CDR2 reads YNNKEL (reference sequence). The CDR3 has 15 amino acids. After removal of 3 bases from V and 8 bases from J, the junction contained 9 bases not matched to a gene. The CDR3 region is CASSHRGALIEKLFF. The CDR3 nucleotides read TGTGCCAGCAGCCACAGGGGGGCCCTGATCGAAAAACTGTTTTTT.

As for this clone: At the DNA level, this CDR3 is encoded by other sequences in the same sample as well. The J gene is TRBJ2-1, the V gene TRBV6-1; TRBD2 aligns across 11 bases. Trimming took 4 bases from V and 0 from J; bases not matched to a gene: 2. The CDR3 totals 16 residues. Per germline, CDR1 MNHNS and CDR2 SASEGT. The DNA of the CDR3 is TGTGCCAGCAGTGTAACTAGCGGGAGCTCCTACAATGAGCAGTTCTTC. Translating it yields CASSVTSGSSYNEQFF.

The chain employs TRBV5-1 and TRBJ2-2; D may be TRBD2 (6 bases). V was clipped by 6 bases and J by 2 bases, with 14 bases between them. CDR3 length equals 15 residues. The germline V gene has CDR1 SGHRS and CDR2 YFSETQ. The CDR3 coding sequence is TGCGCCAGCATGGGGGGAGGACCAAACACCGGGGAGCTGTTTTTT. The encoded protein is CASMGGGPNTGELFF.

The chain recombines TRBV6-5 with TRBJ2-7, with 7 bases that match TRBD1. Per the germline V gene, CDR1 is MNHEY and CDR2 is SVGAGI. With V trimmed by 7 bases and J by 1 base, 7 bases remained unmatched. CDR3 length equals 14 residues. The CDR3 sequence: CASTVGTDSYEQYF. The CDR3 DNA reads as TGTGCCAGCACTGTCGGGACAGATTCCTACGAGCAGTACTTC.

The V and J genes are TRBV7-9 and TRBJ1-6; 8 nucleotides match TRBD1. This CDR3 is 13 amino acids long. Germline V gene data show CDR1 as SEHNR and CDR2 as FQNEAQ (reference sequence). J gave up 7 bases and V 6 bases, and 2 bases lay outside the gene matches. The CDR3 here is CASSRQGNSPLHF. The CDR3 nucleotides are TGTGCCAGCAGTCGACAGGGGAATTCACCCCTCCACTTT.